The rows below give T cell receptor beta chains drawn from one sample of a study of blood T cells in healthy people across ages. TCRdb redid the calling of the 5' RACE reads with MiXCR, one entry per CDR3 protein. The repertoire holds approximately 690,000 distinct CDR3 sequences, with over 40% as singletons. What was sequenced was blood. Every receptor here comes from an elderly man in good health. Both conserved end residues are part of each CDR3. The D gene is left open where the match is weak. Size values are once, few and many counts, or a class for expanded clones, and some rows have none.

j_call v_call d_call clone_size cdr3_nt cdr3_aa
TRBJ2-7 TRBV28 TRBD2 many TGTGCCAGCAGTGACGGGCGGGAGCGGTACTTC CASSDGRERYF
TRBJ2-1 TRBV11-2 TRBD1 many TGTGCCCTTGGAGGCAGGGGGAAACTTAGGAGCTCCTACAATGAGCAGTTCTTC CALGGRGKLRSSYNEQFF
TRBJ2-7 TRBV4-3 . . TGCGCCAGCAGCCAAGAGAGCCTCTCCTACGAGCAGTACTTC CASSQESLSYEQYF
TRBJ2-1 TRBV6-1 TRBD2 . TGTGCCAGCAGTGACATGGGACTAGCGGGGGGAAATAAGTTCTTC CASSDMGLAGGNKFF
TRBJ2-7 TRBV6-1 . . TGTGCCAGCCCCTACGAGCAGTACTTC CASPYEQYF
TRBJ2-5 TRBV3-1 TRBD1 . TGTGCCAGCAGCCAAGATAGCGGACAGGGAGGCAATGAGCAGTACTTC CASSQDSGQGGNEQYF
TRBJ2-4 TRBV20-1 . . TGCAGTGCCCCCGTGGCGGAAAACATTCAGTACTTC CSAPVAENIQYF
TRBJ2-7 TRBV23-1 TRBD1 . TGCGCCAGCAGTCAAACCGGGACAGGGTTTGTCGAGCAGTACTTC CASSQTGTGFVEQYF
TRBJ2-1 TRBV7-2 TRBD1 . TGTGCCAGCAGCGTAATGGGACAGGGAAATGAGCAGTTCTTC CASSVMGQGNEQFF
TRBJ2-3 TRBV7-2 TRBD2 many TGTGCCAGCAGCCCGACCCCTCCGACTAGCGGGGGACTCACAGATACGCAGTATTTT CASSPTPPTSGGLTDTQYF
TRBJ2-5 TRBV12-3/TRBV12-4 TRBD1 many TGTGCCAGCACTTTGGTGGGAGTGGGTGGACAGGGTAGAGAGACCCAGTACTTC CASTLVGVGGQGRETQYF